A single count supports the clone carrying this T cell receptor (beta chain). The entry originates in a study of a mutant IDH1 vaccine in newly diagnosed glioma. Time point: baseline, week 1 (first vaccination visit). The treatment denotes: pre-vaccination baseline after standard-of-care therapy. V dropped 7 bases and J dropped 4; count of bases not matched to a gene: 6. The CDR3 extends over 12 amino acids. Germline V CDR1 and CDR2: SQVTM, ANQGSEA. Method: immunoSEQ multiplex PCR; TCRdb's copy keeps in-frame clones and lacks some. Among some 68,000 clones listed, approximately 85% were seen once. This receptor was taken from a man in his forties or fifties with glioma. The sample consisted of PBMCs, taken from a glioma patient treated with radiotherapy, temozolomide or both. The chain joins TRBV29-1 to TRBJ1-1, with 7 nucleotides matching TRBD1. The CDR3 sequence: CSANRGVTEAFF. For the CDR3, the DNA is TGCAGCGCCAACAGGGGTGTCACTGAAGCTTTCTTT.